This is a list of T cell receptor beta chains from one sample in a study of T cells after yellow fever vaccination. TCRdb processed the 5' RACE reads anew with MiXCR; each CDR3 protein has one entry. The table includes a few hundred thousand distinct CDR3 sequences, roughly 3.3% detected once. Here the sequenced sample was CD4+ T cells sorted from PBMCs, taken 10 days after the yellow fever booster vaccination. These receptors were taken from a man aged 18 to 30 who received the YFV17D yellow fever vaccine. The CDR3 runs from the conserved cysteine through the conserved F or W. Fields, in order: D gene, V gene, J gene, CDR3 length, clone size, CDR3 protein, CDR3 DNA. A D gene is named only where the DNA matches it firmly. Expanded clones get a size class; other rows say once, few or many, or leave the size out.

TRBD1,TRBV19,TRBJ2-4,16,few,CANGTATRGAKNIQYF,TGTGCCAACGGGACAGCAACTAGAGGAGCCAAAAACATTCAGTACTTC
TRBD1,TRBV4-1,TRBJ1-2,15,many,CASSQEWTGLYGYTF,TGCGCCAGCAGCCAAGAATGGACAGGACTCTATGGCTACACCTTC
-,TRBV27,TRBJ1-1,14,many,CASRIRPGDTEAFF,TGTGCCAGCAGGATCAGGCCCGGGGACACTGAAGCTTTCTTT
TRBD2,TRBV6-2/TRBV6-3,TRBJ2-5,15,many,CASSPRGGDQETQYF,TGTGCCAGCTCACCTCGCGGGGGGGACCAAGAGACCCAGTACTTC
-,TRBV28,TRBJ2-1,13,many,CASRLTGVNEQFF,TGTGCCAGCAGACTGACGGGGGTCAATGAGCAGTTCTTC
TRBD2,TRBV11-2,TRBJ2-1,14,many,CASSSSGVYNEQFF,TGTGCCAGCAGCTCGAGCGGGGTCTACAATGAGCAGTTCTTC
TRBD1,TRBV7-9,TRBJ2-3,18,few,CASSHEPGTGNRPDTQYF,TGTGCCAGCAGCCACGAACCCGGGACAGGGAATCGGCCAGATACGCAGTATTTT
TRBD1,TRBV29-1,TRBJ2-6,16,few,CSILDRAKSGANVLTF,TGCAGCATCTTGGACAGGGCCAAGTCTGGGGCCAACGTCCTGACTTTC
-,TRBV11-3,TRBJ2-1,18,-,CASSLDRLGAGGQNEQFF,TGTGCCAGCAGCTTAGATCGGTTGGGGGCAGGCGGTCAGAATGAGCAGTTCTTC
TRBD1,TRBV5-1,TRBJ1-1,13,many,CASSLTGQGEAFF,TGCGCCAGCAGCTTAACGGGACAGGGGGAAGCTTTCTTT
-,TRBV7-2,TRBJ1-2,17,many,CASRPPSTVVLNYGYTF,TGTGCCAGCAGACCCCCGAGCACAGTGGTTTTGAACTATGGCTACACCTTC
-,TRBV20-1,TRBJ2-1,16,many,CSASAPTLGRENEQFF,TGCAGTGCTAGTGCCCCTACCCTTGGGCGGGAAAATGAGCAGTTCTTC
TRBD2,TRBV15,TRBJ2-1,16,-,CATAASGGAVGNEKFF,TGTGCCACTGCGGCTAGCGGGGGGGCAGTTGGAAATGAGAAGTTCTTC
-,TRBV12-3/TRBV12-4,TRBJ1-1,16,many,CASSYRDGLKNTEAFF,TGTGCCAGCAGTTACCGGGACGGGTTGAAGAACACTGAAGCTTTCTTT
-,TRBV29-1,TRBJ2-5,12,few,CSVGLNKETQYF,TGCAGCGTTGGACTGAATAAAGAGACCCAGTACTTC
-,TRBV7-3,TRBJ2-7,14,few,CASSLYGRLGEQYF,TGTGCCAGCAGCTTATACGGCAGACTTGGGGAGCAGTACTTC
TRBD1,TRBV3-1,TRBJ2-5,12,-,CATKTGGETQDF,TGTGCCACCAAGACAGGGGGAGAGACCCAGGACTTC
TRBD1,TRBV7-8,TRBJ1-5,16,many,CASSLRQGAFNQPQHF,TGTGCCAGCAGCTTAAGGCAGGGGGCCTTCAATCAGCCCCAGCATTTT
-,TRBV20-1,TRBJ2-3,14,-,CSAPRQRAGDTQYF,TGCAGTGCTCCACGGCAGCGGGCGGGAGATACGCAGTATTTT
-,TRBV5-1,TRBJ2-5,12,few,CASRGGRETQYF,TGCGCCAGCAGAGGTGGCCGAGAGACCCAGTACTTC
-,TRBV5-5,TRBJ1-5,14,few,CASSSISGSQPQHF,TGTGCCAGCAGCTCGATTTCGGGATCTCAGCCCCAGCATTTT
TRBD2,TRBV28,TRBJ2-5,16,many,CASSFSKAGEQETQYF,TGTGCCAGCAGTTTTTCGAAAGCGGGGGAGCAAGAGACCCAGTACTTC
TRBD1,TRBV27,TRBJ2-1,16,few,CASSLSPDRGMDEQFF,TGTGCCAGCAGTTTATCCCCGGACAGGGGAATGGATGAGCAGTTCTTC
TRBD2,TRBV6-5,TRBJ2-5,14,-,CASSFTGGFQTQYF,TGTGCCAGCAGTTTCACCGGGGGGTTTCAGACCCAGTACTTC
-,TRBV7-2,TRBJ2-3,15,many,CASSHSYLGTDTQYF,TGTGCCAGCAGCCACTCTTATCTAGGCACAGATACGCAGTATTTT
TRBD2,TRBV4-3,TRBJ2-7,15,many,CASSQDGVAGTEQYF,TGCGCCAGCAGCCAAGATGGGGTAGCGGGGACCGAGCAGTACTTC
TRBD2,TRBV3-1,TRBJ2-5,16,-,CASSQDPRGGRETQYF,TGTGCCAGCAGCCAAGACCCCCGGGGGGGGCGGGAGACCCAGTACTTC
-,TRBV12-5,TRBJ1-6,14,few,CASGLARNDSPLHF,TGTGCTAGTGGTTTGGCTAGGAACGATTCACCCCTCCACTTT
-,TRBV7-2,TRBJ2-2,16,few,CASSLVQGRDTGELFF,TGTGCCAGCAGCTTAGTGCAGGGTAGGGACACCGGGGAGCTGTTTTTT
-,TRBV3-1,TRBJ2-5,14,-,CASSQGGSKETQYF,TGTGCCAGCAGCCAAGGAGGTAGCAAAGAGACCCAGTACTTC
TRBD2,TRBV12-3/TRBV12-4,TRBJ2-3,15,few,CASSLHGLASDTQYF,TGTGCCAGCAGTTTACACGGACTAGCGTCGGATACGCAGTATTTT
-,TRBV5-1,TRBJ1-1,14,many,CASSLWGRGTEAFF,TGCGCCAGCAGCTTGTGGGGTAGAGGGACTGAAGCTTTCTTT
-,TRBV6-2/TRBV6-3,TRBJ2-7,11,-,CASSYEYEQYF,TGTGCCAGCAGTTACGAGTACGAGCAGTACTTC
TRBD1,TRBV20-1,TRBJ2-3,13,-,CSARRTGTDTQYF,TGCAGTGCTAGAAGGACAGGAACAGATACGCAGTATTTT
-,TRBV7-2,TRBJ1-2,11,many,CASSQSYGYTF,TGTGCCAGCAGCCAGAGTTATGGCTACACCTTC